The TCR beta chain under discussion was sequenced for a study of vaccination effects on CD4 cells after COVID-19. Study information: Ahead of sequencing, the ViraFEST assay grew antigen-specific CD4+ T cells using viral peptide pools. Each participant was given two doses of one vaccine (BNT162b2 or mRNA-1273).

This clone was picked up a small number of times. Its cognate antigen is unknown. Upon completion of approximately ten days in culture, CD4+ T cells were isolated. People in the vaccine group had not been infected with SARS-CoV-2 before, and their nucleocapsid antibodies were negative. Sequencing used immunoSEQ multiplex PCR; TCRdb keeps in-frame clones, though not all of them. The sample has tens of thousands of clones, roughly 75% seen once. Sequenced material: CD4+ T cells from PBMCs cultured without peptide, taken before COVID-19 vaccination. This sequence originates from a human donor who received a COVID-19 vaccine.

In DNA, the CDR3 is TGTGCCAGCAGCCGTGGCGGTGGCGAGCAGTACTTC. The encoded protein is CASSRGGGEQYF. The chain combines TRBV6-5 with TRBJ2-7; D gene uncertain. The CDR3 extends over 12 amino acids. V lost 6 bases, J lost 6 bases, and 12 bases lay in between. Germline CDR1 MNHEY, CDR2 SVGAGI.